This T cell receptor (beta chain) was recorded in a study of low-dose radiotherapy and immunotherapy resistance in tumors. This clonotype was seen many times. TRAV- and TRBV-specific primers, spanning alpha and beta chains, primed first-strand cDNA. A roughly 19-cycle PCR with a constant-region primer and V-primer adapter amplified TCRs. In vitro transcription amplified isolated mRNA. TCRdb reanalysed the reads using MiXCR and keeps one entry per CDR3 protein. The data hold fewer than 90,000 distinct CDR3 sequences, with roughly 30% observed a single time. Sample time point: before trial treatment. CDR1 is SNHLY, CDR2 FYNNEI, per germline. The CDR3 consists of 14 residues. The V gene lost 8 bases and the J gene lost 2 bases, with 14 bases spanning the gap.

This sequence originates from a female donor with ovarian cancer. The chain employs TRBV2 and TRBJ2-3; D gene unclear. The sample in question was PBMCs, obtained before treatment. The CDR3 spells CASFYIWNTDTQYF. The CDR3 nucleotides read TGTGCCAGCTTCTACATATGGAACACAGATACGCAGTATTTT.